The 27 T cell receptor beta chains reported below all come from one sample, sequenced in a study of T cell changes during pregnancy in multiple sclerosis. Sequenced by immunoSEQ multiplex PCR; TCRdb stores in-frame clones only, minus some. The sample lists tens of thousands of clones, approximately 92% occurring once. Source: peripheral blood, taken after pregnancy. Every receptor here comes from a female donor in good health, enrolled as a control in a pregnancy study.

This clone was counted a few times. This sequence joins TRBV20-1 and TRBJ1-1; tentatively, D is TRBD1 (5 bases). Germline V gene data show CDR1 as DFQATT and CDR2 as SNEGSKA (reference sequence). V was trimmed by 8 bases and J by 10 bases, leaving 17 bases between them. The CDR3 runs 11 residues. The CDR3 DNA reads TGCAGTACCTTCGTCCGGGGGAGAGCTTTCTTT. Residues: CSTFVRGRAFF.

As to this clone: It is unclear where the CDR3 begins or ends on the DNA, so no DNA is shown, and the CDR3 is as TCRdb lists it. The chain uses TRBV5-1 and TRBJ1-1. Counting both end residues, the CDR3 totals 16 amino acids. Per germline, CDR1 SGHRS and CDR2 YFSETQ. CDR3 sequence: CASSFGNGGGNTEAFF.

This chain links TRBV5-1 with TRBJ2-5; 12 bases match TRBD1. Looked up from germline, CDR1 is SGHRS and CDR2 is YFSETQ. The CDR3 is 15 residues long. The V gene end was trimmed by 2 bases and the J gene end by 5 bases; junction bases not matched to a gene: 4. The CDR3, as DNA: TGCGCCAGCAGCTTTGGGGACAGGGGGCAGGAGACCCAGTACTTC. Protein product: CASSFGDRGQETQYF. The full variable domain, with the rest looked up from reference TRBV5-1 and TRBJ2-5, is KAGVTQTPRYLIKTRGQQVTLSCSPISGHRSVSWYQQTPGQGLQFLFEYFSETQRNKGNFPGRFSGRQFSNSRSEMNVSTLELGDSALYLCASSFGDRGQETQYFGPGTRLLVL.

The rearrangement uses TRBV9 and TRBJ2-3; TRBD2 agrees at 11 bases. This CDR3 has 16 amino acids. With V trimmed by 4 bases and J by 2 bases, 6 bases remained unmatched. The V gene's germline CDR1 is SGDLS and CDR2 YYNGEE. The CDR3: CASSFLAGGYTDTQYF. Written as DNA, the CDR3 is TGTGCCAGCAGCTTCCTAGCGGGGGGATACACAGATACGCAGTATTTT.

The chain links TRBV6-1 to TRBJ2-2; possibly TRBD1 for D (5 bases). The CDR3 contains 20 residues. Trimming cost V 0 bases and J 0 bases, with 20 bases left between them. The germline V gene has CDR1 MNHNS and CDR2 SASEGT. The CDR3 DNA sequence: TGTGCCAGCAGTGAAGCGGGGTCAGGGTGGTGGGAACCGAACACCGGGGAGCTGTTTTTT. It is translated as CASSEAGSGWWEPNTGELFF.

V gene TRBV5-4 combines with J gene TRBJ2-6; 8 bases align to TRBD1. The CDR3 has 17 amino acids. The V gene's germline CDR1 is SGHNT and CDR2 YYREEE (reference sequence). V was pared by 0 bases and J by 3 bases, with 5 bases of the junction left unmatched. CDR3 loop: CASSLGGRGHGANVLTF. The DNA for the CDR3 is TGTGCCAGCAGCTTGGGCGGCAGGGGGCATGGGGCCAACGTCCTGACTTTC.

The gene calls are TRBV5-5 and TRBJ2-3, with D perhaps TRBD1 (6 bases). Germline V lookup: CDR1 SGHKS, CDR2 YYEKEE (reference sequence). V was pared by 0 bases and J by 2 bases, with 10 bases between. The CDR3 spans 15 residues. The CDR3, as DNA: TGTGCCAGCAGCTTGGTGGGGACACACACAGATACGCAGTATTTT. Its translation: CASSLVGTHTDTQYF.

The chain couples TRBV5-1 to TRBJ2-1; 7 nucleotides align to TRBD2. CDR1 and CDR2 from the germline V gene are SGHRS and YFSETQ. V was clipped by 4 bases and J by 3 bases; unmatched bases: 7. The CDR3 has 15 residues. This CDR3 reads CASSTGGGGYNEQFF. CDR3 nucleotides: TGCGCCAGCAGCACAGGTGGGGGGGGCTACAATGAGCAGTTCTTC.

The rearrangement uses TRBV7-2 and TRBJ2-7, with D tentatively TRBD1 (6 bases). The V and J ends lost 5 bases and 5 bases respectively, with 19 bases between them. The CDR3 is 15 amino acids. CDR1 and CDR2 from the germline V gene are SGHTA and FQGNSA. CDR3 in DNA: TGTGCCAGCAGCACCAACAGGGCGGAGTCTGACGAGCAGTACTTC. Amino acids: CASSTNRAESDEQYF.

A single count supports this clone. V and J are TRBV6-1 and TRBJ2-2; TRBD2 matches at 10 bases. This CDR3 region has 18 residues. The ends lost 3 bases at V and 1 base at J; junction bases unmatched: 8. Germline loops: CDR1 MNHNS, CDR2 SASEGT. The CDR3, as DNA: TGTGCCAGCAGTGATACGCGACTAGCGGGTTTGAACACCGGGGAGCTGTTTTTT. Its protein is CASSDTRLAGLNTGELFF.

The V and J genes are TRBV7-8 and TRBJ1-2; a possible D gene is TRBD1 (6 bases). V lost 5 bases and J lost 6, with 19 bases in between. CDR3 length: 15 residues. Germline V gene lookup returns CDR1 SGHVS and CDR2 FQNEAQ. CDR3 loop: CASSAASGGLDGYTF. In DNA form, the CDR3 reads TGTGCCAGCAGCGCCGCCTCGGGGGGCTTGGATGGCTACACCTTC. The full variable domain, completed using reference TRBV7-8 and TRBJ1-2, is GAGVSQSPRYKVAKRGQDVALRCDPISGHVSLFWYQQALGQGPEFLTYFQNEAQLDKSGLPSDRFFAERPEGSVSTLKIQRTQQEDSAVYLCASSAASGGLDGYTFGSGTRLTVV.

V is TRBV27 and J is TRBJ2-2; 8 bases line up with TRBD1. V shed 7 bases and J 5 bases; nucleotides not matched to a gene: 6. CDR1 MNHEY and CDR2 SMNVEV come from the germline V gene (reference sequence). CDR3 length equals 14 residues. The CDR3 reads CASTRTGRTGELFF. The CDR3 DNA sequence: TGTGCCAGCACCCGGACAGGGAGAACCGGGGAGCTGTTTTTT.

This CDR3 is CASVGAGQEIYEQYF. The CDR3 DNA follows: TGTGCCAGCGTTGGAGCGGGGCAGGAGATATACGAGCAGTACTTC. V usage is TRBV28 and J usage is TRBJ2-7; 7 bases fit TRBD2. Germline assignment: CDR1 MDHEN and CDR2 SYDVKM. CDR3 length: 15 amino acids. V was pared by 8 bases and J by 4 bases, with 14 bases of the junction left unmatched.

This rearrangement joins TRBV19 to TRBJ1-6, with 8 bases identical to TRBD1. Germline loops: CDR1 LNHDA, CDR2 SQIVND (reference sequence). This CDR3 comprises 16 residues. V gave up 6 bases and J gave up 9 bases; unmatched junction bases: 13. CDR3: CASRLLGTGLSSPLHF. As DNA, the CDR3 is TGTGCCAGTAGGCTGCTTGGGACAGGCCTTAGTTCACCCCTCCACTTT.

The chain recombines TRBV7-9 with TRBJ2-1; 10 bases agree with TRBD2. Germline V lookup: CDR1 SEHNR, CDR2 FQNEAQ (reference sequence). Unmatched junction bases numbered 10, after V lost 2 bases and J lost 9 bases. The CDR3 loop spans 16 amino acids. CDR3 region: CASSLKLAGHGGEQFF. CDR3 DNA sequence: TGTGCCAGCAGCTTAAAACTAGCGGGACATGGCGGTGAGCAGTTCTTC.

In this sample, this clone turned up once. V gene TRBV18 combines with J gene TRBJ1-5; no clear D gene. The CDR3 spans 12 residues. CDR1 and CDR2 from the germline V gene are KGHSH and LQKENI. Deletions cut 4 bases from V and 2 bases from J, with 3 bases between. As DNA, the CDR3 is TGTGCCAGCTCACTCGGCAATCAGCCCCAGCATTTT. Translated, it gives CASSLGNQPQHF.

The chain couples TRBV27 to TRBJ1-6, with a possible D match to TRBD1 (6 bases). The CDR3 length is 14 residues. Germline V lookup: CDR1 MNHEY, CDR2 SMNVEV (reference sequence). The V and J ends lost 6 bases and 9 bases respectively, with 15 bases between them. CDR3 nucleotide sequence: TGTGCCAGCAGGATAACAGGGACGGTTTCACCCCTCCACTTT. Translated, it gives CASRITGTVSPLHF.

This clone has a single count. The rearrangement uses TRBV5-1 and TRBJ2-3; D is ambiguous. Germline V gives CDR1 SGHRS, CDR2 YFSETQ. Trimming pared 0 bases from V and 0 bases from J, leaving 8 bases between. This CDR3 spans 15 amino acids. The CDR3 DNA reads TGCGCCAGCAGCTTGGAACAGCCTAGCACAGATACGCAGTATTTT. Translating gives CASSLEQPSTDTQYF.

The chain recombines TRBV5-1 with TRBJ2-7, with TRBD2 as a possible D gene (6 bases). Between the trimmed V and J ends, which lost 7 bases and 0 bases, there was a span of 11 bases. The CDR3 is made up of 13 amino acids. Germline V gene data show CDR1 as SGHRS and CDR2 as YFSETQ. The CDR3 DNA reads TGCGCCAGCCGGGAGCGGAGCTCCTACGAGCAGTACTTC. It specifies CASRERSSYEQYF.

V and J are TRBV14 and TRBJ1-2; a possible D gene is TRBD1 (6 bases). CDR1 is SGHDN, CDR2 FVKESK, per germline. The CDR3 loop spans 13 amino acids. The V and J ends lost 4 bases and 2 bases respectively, with 8 bases between them. The CDR3 DNA follows: TGTGCCAGCAGCCCACAGGGAAACTATGGCTACACCTTC. This codes for CASSPQGNYGYTF. The full variable domain, with the rest looked up from reference TRBV14 and TRBJ1-2, is EAGVTQFPSHSVIEKGQTVTLRCDPISGHDNLYWYRRVMGKEIKFLLHFVKESKQDESGMPNNRFLAERTGGTYSTLKVQPAELEDSGVYFCASSPQGNYGYTFGSGTRLTVV.

Worth noting for this clone: The junction departs from the called germline gene at one end, perhaps through a read error. The same CDR3 also results from other DNA sequences found in this sample. J is TRBJ2-3 and V is TRBV7-2; possibly TRBD2 for D (5 bases). Germline values: CDR1 SGHTA, CDR2 FQGNSA. The CDR3 consists of 16 residues. CDR3 bases: TGTGCCAGCAGCCCAACACTAGGGCCTAATGAGAATACGCAATATTTT. Protein: CASSPTLGPNENTQYF.

This rearrangement joins TRBV6-6 to TRBJ2-3; D gene uncertain. With 2 bases removed from V and 4 bases from J, the gap between germline ends came to 7 bases. CDR1 and CDR2 from the germline V gene are MNHNY and SVGAGI (reference sequence). CDR3 length: 13 residues. Here the CDR3 reads CASSYNLADTQYF. The CDR3 DNA follows: TGTGCCAGCAGTTACAATCTAGCAGATACGCAGTATTTT.

The chain recombines TRBV6-5 with TRBJ1-3, with TRBD1 as a possible D gene (6 bases). Germline loops: CDR1 MNHEY, CDR2 SVGAGI. This CDR3 comprises 15 residues. Trimming removed 6 bases from V and 2 bases from J, with 14 bases in between. CDR3 in DNA: TGTGCCAGCAGGTCCCATAGACAGGCTGGAAACACCATATATTTT. Its translation: CASRSHRQAGNTIYF.

The J gene is TRBJ2-7, the V gene TRBV19; no reliable D call. CDR1 LNHDA and CDR2 SQIVND come from the germline V gene (reference sequence). V lost 3 bases and J lost 0, with 9 bases in between. This CDR3 is 14 amino acids long. The CDR3 sequence: CASSIQQHSYEQYF. Written as DNA, the CDR3 is TGTGCCAGTAGTATCCAACAGCACTCCTACGAGCAGTACTTC.

The chain joins TRBV4-2 to TRBJ2-1, with 13 positions matching TRBD2. J gave up 3 bases and V 1 base, and 0 bases lay outside the gene matches. Germline V lookup: CDR1 LGHNA, CDR2 YNFKEQ. There are 16 residues in the CDR3. The chain's CDR3 is CASSQGTSGSYNEQFF. CDR3 nucleotide sequence: TGTGCCAGCAGCCAAGGGACTAGCGGGAGCTACAATGAGCAGTTCTTC.

J is TRBJ2-3 and V is TRBV2, with 16 positions matching TRBD2. The trim removed 6 bases at V and 1 base at J, leaving 4 bases unmatched. The CDR3 is 17 amino acids. Germline V CDR1 and CDR2: SNHLY, FYNNEI. The CDR3 DNA follows: TGTGCCAGCAGCCCGGGACTAGCGGGGGGGGGCACAGATACGCAGTATTTT. This sequence encodes CASSPGLAGGGTDTQYF. Supplemented by reference TRBV2 and TRBJ2-3, the full variable domain reads EPEVTQTPSHQVTQMGQEVILRCVPISNHLYFYWYRQILGQKVEFLVSFYNNEISEKSEIFDDQFSVERPDGSNFTLKIRSTKLEDSAMYFCASSPGLAGGGTDTQYFGPGTRLTVL.

This clone was seen only once. This chain connects TRBV5-1 to TRBJ1-3; a weak D match, TRBD1 (6 bases). V was clipped by 0 bases and J by 0 bases, with 19 bases between them. Germline CDR1 and CDR2: SGHRS and YFSETQ. This CDR3 is built from 19 residues. The CDR3 region is CASSLVTGHQDHSGNTIYF. The CDR3 DNA reads as TGCGCCAGCAGCTTGGTTACAGGGCACCAAGATCACTCTGGAAACACCATATATTTT. Full variable domain (missing parts from reference TRBV5-1 and TRBJ1-3): KAGVTQTPRYLIKTRGQQVTLSCSPISGHRSVSWYQQTPGQGLQFLFEYFSETQRNKGNFPGRFSGRQFSNSRSEMNVSTLELGDSALYLCASSLVTGHQDHSGNTIYFGEGSWLTVV.